Described below is a single T cell receptor (beta chain) sequence and its context. This sample was included in a study of shared clonotypes between healthy human individuals. Produced via immunoSEQ multiplex PCR; TCRdb's table is partial and in-frame only. The profile shows around 95,000 clones, under 70% of them singletons. There are 15 residues in the CDR3. With 0 bases removed from V and 7 bases from J, the gap between germline ends came to 16 bases. Germline loops: CDR1 SGDLS, CDR2 YYNGEE. This chain uses TRBV9 with TRBJ2-5; D tentatively reads TRBD1 or TRBD2 (5 bases each). The TCR comes from a man aged 25 to 40 in good health. The material sequenced was memory CD8+ T cells sorted from blood. The subset here: CD45RO+ cells pooled with CCR7-negative TemRA cells. The CDR3 region is CASSVEGTRGGTQYF. The CDR3 DNA sequence: TGTGCCAGCAGCGTAGAAGGGACGCGCGGCGGGACCCAGTACTTC.